These 14 T cell receptor beta chains share one sample of origin, sequenced in a study of blood T cell repertoires in COVID-19. Repertoires were generated with immunoSEQ multiplex PCR, while TCRdb's copy carries only in-frame clones and drops some. There are approximately 89,000 clones in the sample; 75% to 90% occur only once, and about 19% lies in the top ten. The sample was peripheral blood. These receptors were obtained from a woman of 80 years or more with acute or convalescent COVID-19.

The J gene is TRBJ1-2, the V gene TRBV5-1, with 7 bases fitting TRBD1. Unmatched junction bases numbered 4, after V lost 1 base and J lost 1 base. The CDR3 extends over 15 amino acids. Germline CDR1 and CDR2: SGHRS and YFSETQ. The CDR3 sequence is CASSLNRGDNYGYTF. CDR3 DNA sequence: TGCGCCAGCAGCTTGAACAGGGGAGATAACTATGGCTACACCTTC.

The chain employs TRBV5-1 and TRBJ2-3; D is perhaps TRBD1 (5 bases). V lost 4 bases and J lost 2, with 11 bases in between. The germline CDR1 and CDR2 sequences are SGHRS and YFSETQ. The CDR3 totals 14 residues. CDR3: CASSPDRNTDTQYF. Here the CDR3 DNA reads TGCGCCAGCAGCCCCGACAGAAACACAGATACGCAGTATTTT.

The V call is TRBV27, the J call TRBJ2-7; weak D call: TRBD2 (5 bases). CDR1 is MNHEY, CDR2 SMNVEV, per germline (reference sequence). This CDR3 is 11 amino acids long. V dropped 6 bases and J dropped 13 bases, with 16 bases sitting between them. CDR3 sequence: CASSSSRVSYF. The CDR3 region has the DNA TGTGCCAGCAGCTCATCGCGGGTATCATACTTC.

CDR3 nucleotide sequence: TGTGCCAGCAGCGCACCTGAGTTGTTCGGGGAGCTGTTTTTT. This sequence encodes CASSAPELFGELFF. The chain recombines TRBV9 with TRBJ2-2; no clear D gene. V was cut by 3 bases and J by 7 bases, with 13 bases left in between. The CDR3 spans 14 residues. CDR1 is SGDLS and CDR2 is YYNGEE in the germline V gene.

The gene calls are TRBV3-1 (or the pseudogene TRBV3-2) and TRBJ1-1; the D gene is possibly TRBD1 (5 bases). Germline assignment: CDR1 LGHDT and CDR2 YNNKEL (reference sequence). This CDR3 has 14 residues. V shed 3 bases and J shed 1 base, with 9 bases lying between them. In nucleotides, the CDR3 is TGTGCCAGCAGCCAGCAGGGAGGGAACACTGAAGCTTTCTTT. Its protein product is CASSQQGGNTEAFF.

The table lists this clone with a few counts. CDR3 residues: CASKWGGDSPLHF. CDR3 DNA: TGTGCCAGCAAATGGGGGGGTGATTCACCCCTCCACTTT. The gene calls are TRBV2 and TRBJ1-6; D possibly corresponds to TRBD1 (5 bases). Germline CDR1 is SNHLY and CDR2 is FYNNEI. V shed 7 bases and J shed 8 bases, with 12 bases lying between them. The CDR3 extends over 13 amino acids.

In DNA form, the CDR3 reads TGTGCCAGCAGCTTAAGCCCCTCTGGAAACACCATATATTTT. It translates to CASSLSPSGNTIYF. This chain links TRBV7-7 with TRBJ1-3; D unresolved. Trimming took off 2 bases at V and 0 bases at J, with 5 bases between the two ends. Germline lookup yields CDR1 SSHAT and CDR2 FNYEAQ (reference sequence). CDR3 size: 14 residues.

The rearrangement joins TRBV2 to TRBJ2-7; TRBD2 is a possible D gene (6 bases). Trimming left V 7 bases short and J 5 bases short, with 12 bases between. Looked up from germline, CDR1 is SNHLY and CDR2 is FYNNEI. This CDR3 comprises 12 residues. CDR3 DNA: TGTGCCAGCACCCCCGGACTAAACGAGCAGTACTTC. Translating gives CASTPGLNEQYF.

The rearrangement joins TRBV7-2 to TRBJ1-3; 8 nucleotides align to TRBD1. V lost 3 bases and J lost 0; bases outside the gene matches: 4. The CDR3 has 16 amino acids. The germline gives CDR1 SGHTA, CDR2 FQGNSA. The CDR3 DNA reads TGTGCCAGCAGCTTTAGACAGGGGAGCTCTGGAAACACCATATATTTT. Translated, it gives CASSFRQGSSGNTIYF.

The CDR3 bases are TGTGCCAGCAGGAGAGAGCTAGAAGCAGATACGCAGTATTTT. Translating gives CASRRELEADTQYF. This chain connects TRBV2 to TRBJ2-3, with D hard to call. V lost 6 bases and J lost 4, with 14 bases in between. This CDR3 region has 14 residues. The germline V gene encodes CDR1 SNHLY and CDR2 FYNNEI.

The chain is built from TRBV19 and TRBJ1-2; D is perhaps TRBD1 (6 bases). CDR1 LNHDA and CDR2 SQIVND come from the germline V gene (reference sequence). There are 18 residues in the CDR3. V lost 7 bases to trimming and J lost 5 bases, with 29 bases between them. The CDR3 DNA sequence: TGTGCCAGTACCAAAACCACCCTACCCAGGGGAAGGGAGTATGGCTACACCTTC. Its protein product is CASTKTTLPRGREYGYTF.

The chain employs TRBV15 and TRBJ2-6, with 9 positions matching TRBD1. V was clipped by 6 bases and J by 2 bases; unmatched bases: 2. Germline CDR1 is LNHNV and CDR2 is YYDKDF (reference sequence). The CDR3 runs 15 residues. CDR3 amino acids: CATRQGAAGANVLTF. DNA of the CDR3: TGTGCCACCAGACAGGGGGCAGCTGGGGCCAACGTCCTGACTTTC.

This clone is medium-sized. CDR3 nucleotide sequence: TGTGCCAGCACCCTAGCGGGAGGGACCCAGTACTTC. Translating it yields CASTLAGGTQYF. V is TRBV2 and J is TRBJ2-5, with 11 bases identical to TRBD2. V dropped 7 bases and J dropped 7; count of bases not matched to a gene: 2. The CDR3 spans 12 residues. From germline, CDR1 is SNHLY and CDR2 FYNNEI. The variable domain in full, with the rest retrieved from reference TRBV2 and TRBJ2-5, is EPEVTQTPSHQVTQMGQEVILRCVPISNHLYFYWYRQILGQKVEFLVSFYNNEISEKSEIFDDQFSVERPDGSNFTLKIRSTKLEDSAMYFCASTLAGGTQYFGPGTRLLVL.

J is TRBJ2-1 and V is TRBV7-3; D perhaps matches TRBD1 (5 bases). The CDR3 sequence is 12 residues long. Germline CDR1 reads SGHTA; CDR2 reads FQGTGA. Trimming pared 4 bases from V and 10 bases from J, leaving 11 bases between. The CDR3 sequence is CASSSPAGEQFF. The DNA of the CDR3 is TGTGCCAGCAGCTCCCCCGCAGGGGAGCAGTTCTTC.